This TCR beta chain is from a study of shared clonotypes between healthy human individuals. This CDR3 spans 12 amino acids. V was cut by 0 bases and J by 9 bases, with 6 bases left in between. Germline lookup yields CDR1 MNHNY and CDR2 SVGAGI (reference sequence). Study processing details: Junction-only sequences without quality scores came from ImmunoSEQ, so filtering differed. The protocol was immunoSEQ multiplex PCR, while the TCRdb copy is restricted to in-frame clones and leaves out a portion. The V and J calls and clone size come from that table; D and trimming were worked out from the DNA. The sample lists 2 million to 2.5 million clones; nearly 97% were seen once.

This sequence was found in a man between 18 and 29 years old in good health. V and J are TRBV6-6 and TRBJ2-1, with a possible D match to TRBD1 (6 bases). The material sequenced was naive CD4+ T cells sorted from blood. Subset reported: CD45RA+ positively selected. The CDR3 spells CASSYSQGEQFF. The CDR3 bases are TGTGCCAGCAGTTACTCACAGGGTGAGCAGTTCTTC.